These T cell receptor beta chains were read from a single sample in a study of T cells in Graves' hyperthyroidism and ophthalmopathy. A single record per CDR3 protein comes from TCRdb applying MiXCR to the multiplex PCR reads. The sample contains approximately 150,000 distinct CDR3 sequences, about 9% of which appear only once. The sequenced sample consisted of blood. These receptors came from a woman younger than 30 with Graves' hyperthyroidism that later progressed to Graves' ophthalmopathy. The CDR3 runs from the conserved cysteine through the conserved F or W. Fields, in order: CDR3 DNA, CDR3 protein, clone size, J gene, D gene, V gene. D genes are given only for firm matches. Not all rows give a size; the values are once, few, many and, for expanded clones, a class.

TGCGCCAGCAGCCAAGCTTTTATTCTGGTCAATGAGCAGTTCTTC,CASSQAFILVNEQFF,few,TRBJ2-1,NA,TRBV4-1
TGTGCCTGGAGTCATACAGGGGCAGGTGGCTACACCTTC,CAWSHTGAGGYTF,many,TRBJ1-2,TRBD1,TRBV30
TGCAGTGCTAGAAGAACTAGCGAGGGATACAATGAGCAGTTCTTC,CSARRTSEGYNEQFF,many,TRBJ2-1,TRBD2,TRBV20-1
TGTGCCACCAGTGATCCAACTTCAACTAATGAAAAACTGTTTTTT,CATSDPTSTNEKLFF,NA,TRBJ1-4,NA,TRBV24-1
TGCAGTGCTAGAGACGGAAAAAACATTCAGTACTTC,CSARDGKNIQYF,many,TRBJ2-4,NA,TRBV20-1
TGCGCCAGCAGCCCACACAGGGGGATCTATCAGCCCCAGCATTTT,CASSPHRGIYQPQHF,NA,TRBJ1-5,TRBD1,TRBV4-1
TGTGCCAGCAGTGAATATGGGACTAGCGGGTTCTACGAGCAGTACTTC,CASSEYGTSGFYEQYF,many,TRBJ2-7,TRBD2,TRBV2
TGTGCCAGCAGTGGGGCCGGGACAGGGGAAGAGACCCAGTACTTC,CASSGAGTGEETQYF,many,TRBJ2-5,TRBD1,TRBV2
TGTGCCACCAGCAGAGATGCCAGGACTGAAGCTTTCTTT,CATSRDARTEAFF,once,TRBJ1-1,NA,TRBV15
TGTGCCAGCAGCCCAAACTACCACCCGGGGAATGAGCAGTTCTTC,CASSPNYHPGNEQFF,few,TRBJ2-1,NA,TRBV7-3
TGTGCCACCAGCAGAGAGTGGCCCTCTGGGGCCAACGTCCTGACTTTC,CATSREWPSGANVLTF,many,TRBJ2-6,NA,TRBV15
TGTGCCAGCAGTTACTCGGACTCAAGAAATGAGCAGTTCTTC,CASSYSDSRNEQFF,many,TRBJ2-1,NA,TRBV6-5
TGTGCCAGCATCTGGGGACCTTTCACAGATACGCAGTATTTT,CASIWGPFTDTQYF,many,TRBJ2-3,NA,TRBV2
TGTGCCAGCAGTTTCAGGGCTGGAAACACCATATATTTT,CASSFRAGNTIYF,many,TRBJ1-3,NA,TRBV28
TGTGCCAGCAGGACCCCGGGACAGGGAAATCAGCCCCAGCATTTT,CASRTPGQGNQPQHF,NA,TRBJ1-5,TRBD1,TRBV28
TGTGCCAGCAGTTTCAGGGACCGTAGCTCCTATAATTCACCCCTCCACTTT,CASSFRDRSSYNSPLHF,many,TRBJ1-6,NA,TRBV6-5
TGTGCCAGCAGCCGGACAGGGAGAGCTGGGGCCAACGTCCTGACTTTC,CASSRTGRAGANVLTF,many,TRBJ2-6,TRBD1,TRBV12-3/TRBV12-4
TGCGCCAGCAGTGAAGCAGGGAGGCCTGAAGCTTTCTTT,CASSEAGRPEAFF,many,TRBJ1-1,NA,TRBV10-1
TGCAGTGCTATCCGGGTCCCAACTACCTCCTACGAGCAGTACTTC,CSAIRVPTTSYEQYF,NA,TRBJ2-7,NA,TRBV20-1
TGTGCCAGCAGTCCCTTCGGGACAGGGAACTACGAGCAGTACTTC,CASSPFGTGNYEQYF,many,TRBJ2-7,TRBD1,TRBV28
TGTGCCACCAGCAGAGGGGCGGGAGGGCCCGAAGAGACCCAGTACTTC,CATSRGAGGPEETQYF,NA,TRBJ2-5,TRBD2,TRBV15
TGTGCCAGCAGCCAAGACTTTAGCGGGGGATACGAGCAGTACTTC,CASSQDFSGGYEQYF,NA,TRBJ2-7,TRBD2,TRBV4-2
TGCAGCGTTGAAGATGCGACACTAGCGGGAGGTTGGGGTTACACAGATACGCAGTATTTT,CSVEDATLAGGWGYTDTQYF,few,TRBJ2-3,TRBD2,TRBV29-1
TGCGCCAGCAGCTTGGTAAGAGCCTATGGCTACACCTTC,CASSLVRAYGYTF,few,TRBJ1-2,NA,TRBV5-1
TGTGCCAGTAGTGCTACCGGGACTAGCGGTTCCAATGAGCAGTTCTTC,CASSATGTSGSNEQFF,many,TRBJ2-1,TRBD2,TRBV19
TGCGCCAGCAGTGCCCGGGACAGGGGTATGAACACTGAAGCTTTCTTT,CASSARDRGMNTEAFF,NA,TRBJ1-1,TRBD1,TRBV10-2
TGTGCCAGCAGCTTAGGAGTCGGTAGCAATGAGCAGTTCTTC,CASSLGVGSNEQFF,many,TRBJ2-1,NA,TRBV7-6
TGTGCCAGCAGTAAGGACTATGGCTACACCTTC,CASSKDYGYTF,many,TRBJ1-2,NA,TRBV12-3/TRBV12-4
TGCAGCGTTGATGAGGGGCGGTACGAGCAGTACTTC,CSVDEGRYEQYF,many,TRBJ2-7,NA,TRBV29-1
TGCAGCGTTACTCGGACGACCGAGCAGTACTTC,CSVTRTTEQYF,many,TRBJ2-7,NA,TRBV29-1
TGTGCCAGCGGGGGGACGGGGCAGCCCCAGCATTTT,CASGGTGQPQHF,many,TRBJ1-5,NA,TRBV28
TGTGCCAGCAGTTTACGAGGGACACTAACCTCCTATAATTCACCCCTCCACTTT,CASSLRGTLTSYNSPLHF,many,TRBJ1-6,NA,TRBV28
TGTGCCATCAACGAGGGGGCCTTAACCGGGGAGCTGTTTTTT,CAINEGALTGELFF,few,TRBJ2-2,TRBD1,TRBV10-3
TGCAGTGCTATTTTTCCTCGGGGGGACCAAGAGACCCAGTACTTC,CSAIFPRGDQETQYF,many,TRBJ2-5,TRBD2,TRBV20-1
TGCGCCATCAATGCACCGGAAGATAACTATGGCTACACCTTC,CAINAPEDNYGYTF,NA,TRBJ1-2,NA,TRBV10-1
TGTGCCTGGAGAGAACCCGGGACAGGGATTGACGGCTACACCTTC,CAWREPGTGIDGYTF,many,TRBJ1-2,TRBD1,TRBV30
TGTGCCAGCAGCTTAGAGGCCGGGGAGCATCAGCCCCAGCATTTT,CASSLEAGEHQPQHF,many,TRBJ1-5,NA,TRBV7-6
TGTGCCAGCAGTGATGGGGGTGGGGGAGAGACCCAGTACTTC,CASSDGGGGETQYF,few,TRBJ2-5,NA,TRBV25-1
TGCAGCGTTGGCCAGGGGGCTATCGGGGAGCTGTTTTTT,CSVGQGAIGELFF,many,TRBJ2-2,TRBD1,TRBV29-1
TGCGCCAGCAGCCCACCCCAGCAAAAAGGGACTGAAGCTTTCTTT,CASSPPQQKGTEAFF,NA,TRBJ1-1,NA,TRBV4-1
TGTGCCAGCAGAGGAGTCCAGGGGCACACTGAAGCTTTCTTT,CASRGVQGHTEAFF,many,TRBJ1-1,NA,TRBV2
TGTGCCAGCAGTTACACTAGCGGGGGGGCCCTCGAGCAGTACTTC,CASSYTSGGALEQYF,many,TRBJ2-7,TRBD2,TRBV28
TGCAGTGCTAGGCTCCGAGGGGTCGGGGCCAACGTCCTGACTTTC,CSARLRGVGANVLTF,many,TRBJ2-6,NA,TRBV20-1
TGCGCCAGCAGACGGGGTAGCACAGATACGCAGTATTTT,CASRRGSTDTQYF,many,TRBJ2-3,NA,TRBV5-1
TGTGCCAGCAGCTGGGTTAGCGGGGGGGCCCGGAGCGAGCAGTTCTTC,CASSWVSGGARSEQFF,NA,TRBJ2-1,TRBD2,TRBV7-6
TGTGCCAGCAGTTTTCAGGGGGGCGCAGACTATGGCTACACCTTC,CASSFQGGADYGYTF,few,TRBJ1-2,TRBD1,TRBV28
TGCAGCGTTGAAACGGGACACACCTACAATGAGCAGTTCTTC,CSVETGHTYNEQFF,many,TRBJ2-1,NA,TRBV29-1
TGCGCCAGCACCGAGACAGGGGCCAACACTGAAGCTTTCTTT,CASTETGANTEAFF,NA,TRBJ1-1,TRBD1,TRBV4-1